One T cell receptor beta chain is described in this entry. Its specificity is not known. This CDR3 region has 14 residues. V was clipped by 5 bases and J by 1 base, with 12 bases between them. Germline CDR1 is LNHDA and CDR2 is SQIVND (reference sequence). This sample stems from a study of cytomegalovirus exposure and HLA in healthy donors. Study outcomes and limitations: V- and J-gene trimming of TCR beta was linked (in a later analysis) to a missense DCLRE1C variant.

The PCR had 60 Vbeta and 13 Jbeta primers. Method: immunoSEQ multiplex PCR; TCRdb's copy keeps in-frame clones and lacks some. The data show approximately 190,000 clones, about 84% seen once. The specimen was PBMCs. This clonotype originated in a woman between 25 and 40 years old in good health and CMV-seropositive. V and J are TRBV19 and TRBJ2-7, with unresolved D. The DNA of the CDR3 is TGTGCCAGTAGTCCTCAACAGAGTTCCTACGAGCAGTACTTC. This encodes CASSPQQSSYEQYF.